Listed below are T cell receptor beta chains from one sample, sequenced in a study of T cell responses to AZD1222 COVID-19 vaccine. Profiled with immunoSEQ multiplex PCR; TCRdb holds only in-frame clones, not every one. This table has 93,000 or so clones, around 90% appearing once. The sample here was peripheral blood, taken on day 0 of AZD1222 vaccination. The source of these receptors is an adult in good health. Each CDR3 is given with its conserved first and last residue. D genes are given only for firm matches. Size is omitted from some rows. Given values are once, few, many or a class for expanded clones.

V: TRBV23-1
D: NA
J: TRBJ1-2
size: once
CDR3: CASTALVEAGYTF
DNA: TGCGCCAGCACCGCTTTAGTTGAGGCTGGCTACACCTTC

V: TRBV5-5
D: NA
J: TRBJ2-1
size: NA
CDR3: CASSHDTTGFIGDEQFF
DNA: TGTGCCAGCAGCCACGACACTACAGGGTTTATCGGCGATGAGCAGTTCTTC

V: TRBV11-3
D: TRBD1
J: TRBJ2-7
size: NA
CDR3: CASSRDRDSYEQYF
DNA: TGTGCCAGCAGCCGAGACAGGGACTCCTACGAGCAGTACTTC

V: TRBV9
D: NA
J: TRBJ1-2
size: NA
CDR3: CASSTRQADYGYTF
DNA: TGTGCCAGCAGCACAAGACAGGCCGACTATGGCTACACCTTC

V: TRBV11-2
D: TRBD2
J: TRBJ2-5
size: NA
CDR3: CASSLGTSGGAETQYF
DNA: TGTGCCAGCAGCTTGGGGACTAGCGGGGGGGCCGAGACCCAGTACTTC

V: TRBV4-1
D: NA
J: TRBJ1-6
size: NA
CDR3: CASSQAPGLGNSPLHF
DNA: TGCGCCAGCAGCCAAGCCCCAGGGTTGGGCAATTCACCCCTCCACTTT

V: TRBV19
D: NA
J: TRBJ1-2
size: NA
CDR3: CASSIGEELPGYTF
DNA: TGTGCCAGTAGTATAGGAGAAGAGTTACCTGGCTACACCTTC

V: TRBV30
D: TRBD2
J: TRBJ2-7
size: NA
CDR3: CAWSYGRGVSYEQYF
DNA: TGTGCCTGGAGCTATGGGCGGGGGGTCTCCTACGAGCAGTACTTC

V: TRBV7-8
D: NA
J: TRBJ1-2
size: NA
CDR3: CASSPPDTGYTF
DNA: TGTGCCAGCAGCCCCCCCGACACTGGCTACACCTTC

V: TRBV29-1
D: TRBD2
J: TRBJ2-1
size: NA
CDR3: CSSYLGGDEQFF
DNA: TGCAGCTCATATTTGGGAGGGGATGAGCAGTTCTTC

V: TRBV4-2
D: NA
J: TRBJ2-1
size: NA
CDR3: CASSQEMAGAYNEQFF
DNA: TGTGCCAGCAGCCAAGAAATGGCGGGGGCTTACAATGAGCAGTTCTTC